One T cell receptor (beta chain) is described in this entry. Its antigen is not known. These data come from a study of response to subunit inactivated influenza vaccine. General study points: It was the authors' suggestion that each seasonal influenza vaccination recruits few new T cells.

Germline loops: CDR1 KGHSH, CDR2 LQKENI. Trimming removed 1 base at V and 3 bases at J, with 9 bases between. CDR3 length: 14 amino acids. TCRdb itself ran the RT-PCR reads through MiXCR, one entry per CDR3 protein. This sample has 650,000 to 800,000 distinct CDR3 sequences, with approximately 15% found just once. The TCR originated in a man aged 50 to 60 who received an inactivated influenza vaccine. Here the sequenced sample was PBMCs from blood, taken less than 15 days before vaccination. The chain recombines TRBV18 with TRBJ1-1, with D tentatively TRBD1 (5 bases). The CDR3 nucleotides are TGTGCCAGCTCACCACGTGACAGATACACTGAAGCTTTCTTT. This sequence encodes CASSPRDRYTEAFF.